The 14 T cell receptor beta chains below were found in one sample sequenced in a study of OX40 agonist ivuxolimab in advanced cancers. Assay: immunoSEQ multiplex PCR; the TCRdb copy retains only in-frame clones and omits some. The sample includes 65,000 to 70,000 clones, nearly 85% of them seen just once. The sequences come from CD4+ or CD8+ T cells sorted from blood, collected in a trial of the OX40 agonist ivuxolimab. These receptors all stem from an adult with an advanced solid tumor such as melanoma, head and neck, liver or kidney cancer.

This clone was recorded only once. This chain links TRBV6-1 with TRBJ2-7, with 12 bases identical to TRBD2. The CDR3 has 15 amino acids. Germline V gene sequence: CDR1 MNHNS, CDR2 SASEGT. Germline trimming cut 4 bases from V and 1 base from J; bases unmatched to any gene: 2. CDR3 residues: CASSVGTSGSYEQYF. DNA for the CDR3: TGTGCCAGCAGTGTCGGGACTAGCGGGTCCTACGAGCAGTACTTC.

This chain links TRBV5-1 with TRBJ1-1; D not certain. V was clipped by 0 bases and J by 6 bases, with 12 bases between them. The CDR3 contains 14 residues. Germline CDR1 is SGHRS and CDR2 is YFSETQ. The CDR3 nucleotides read TGCGCCAGCAGCTTGGCCCTTCAGAGGTCTGAAGCTTTCTTT. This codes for CASSLALQRSEAFF. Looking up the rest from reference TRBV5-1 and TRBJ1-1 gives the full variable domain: KAGVTQTPRYLIKTRGQQVTLSCSPISGHRSVSWYQQTPGQGLQFLFEYFSETQRNKGNFPGRFSGRQFSNSRSEMNVSTLELGDSALYLCASSLALQRSEAFFGQGTRLTVV.

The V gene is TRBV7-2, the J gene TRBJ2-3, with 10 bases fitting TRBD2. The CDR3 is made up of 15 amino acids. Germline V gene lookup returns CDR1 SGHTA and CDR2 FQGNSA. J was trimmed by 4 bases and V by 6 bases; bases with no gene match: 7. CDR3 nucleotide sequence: TGTGCCAGCAGTAAAGCGGGAGGGGGGGCAGATACGCAGTATTTT. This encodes CASSKAGGGADTQYF.

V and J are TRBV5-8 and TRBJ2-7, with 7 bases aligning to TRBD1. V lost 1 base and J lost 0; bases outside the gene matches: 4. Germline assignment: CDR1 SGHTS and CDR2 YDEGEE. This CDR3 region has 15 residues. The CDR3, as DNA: TGTGCCAGCAGCTTGTATACAGGGGCCTCCTACGAGCAGTACGTC. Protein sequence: CASSLYTGASYEQYV.

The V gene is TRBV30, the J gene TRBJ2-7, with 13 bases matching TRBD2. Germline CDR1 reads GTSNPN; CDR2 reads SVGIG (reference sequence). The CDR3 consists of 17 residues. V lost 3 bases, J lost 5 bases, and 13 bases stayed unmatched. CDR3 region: CAWSSTRTSGSSDEQYF. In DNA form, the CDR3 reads TGTGCCTGGAGCTCTACCCGGACTAGCGGGAGCTCTGACGAGCAGTACTTC.

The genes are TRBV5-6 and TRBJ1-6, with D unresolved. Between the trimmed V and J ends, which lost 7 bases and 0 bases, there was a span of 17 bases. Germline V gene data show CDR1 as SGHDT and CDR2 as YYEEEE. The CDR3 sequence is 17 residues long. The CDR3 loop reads CASASHGLSSYNSPLHF. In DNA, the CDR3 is TGTGCCAGCGCCTCACATGGACTGAGCTCCTATAATTCACCCCTCCACTTT.

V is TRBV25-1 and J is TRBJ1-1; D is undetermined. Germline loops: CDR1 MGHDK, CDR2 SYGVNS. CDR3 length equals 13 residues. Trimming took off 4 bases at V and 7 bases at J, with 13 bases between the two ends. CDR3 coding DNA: TGTGCCAGCAGTGCGCATGGTTGGGGTGAAGCTTTCTTT. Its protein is CASSAHGWGEAFF.

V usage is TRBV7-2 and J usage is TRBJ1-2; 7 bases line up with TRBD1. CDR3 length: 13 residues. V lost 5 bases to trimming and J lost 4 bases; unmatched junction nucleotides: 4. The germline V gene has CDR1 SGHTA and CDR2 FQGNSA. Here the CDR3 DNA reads TGTGCCAGCAGCCCCGACAGGGCCTATGGCTACACCTTC. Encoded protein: CASSPDRAYGYTF.

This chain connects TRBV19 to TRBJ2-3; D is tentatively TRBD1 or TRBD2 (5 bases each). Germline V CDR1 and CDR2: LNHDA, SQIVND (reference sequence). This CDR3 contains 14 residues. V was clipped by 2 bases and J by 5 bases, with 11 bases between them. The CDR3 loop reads CASSIRGVGDTQYF. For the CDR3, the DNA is TGTGCCAGTAGTATACGAGGGGTCGGAGATACGCAGTATTTT.

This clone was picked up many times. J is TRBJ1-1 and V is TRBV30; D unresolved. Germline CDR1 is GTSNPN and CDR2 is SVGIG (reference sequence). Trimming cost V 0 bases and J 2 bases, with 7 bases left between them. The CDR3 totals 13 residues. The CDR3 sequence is CAWSVQTNTEAFF. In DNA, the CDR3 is TGTGCCTGGAGTGTTCAGACTAACACTGAAGCTTTCTTT.

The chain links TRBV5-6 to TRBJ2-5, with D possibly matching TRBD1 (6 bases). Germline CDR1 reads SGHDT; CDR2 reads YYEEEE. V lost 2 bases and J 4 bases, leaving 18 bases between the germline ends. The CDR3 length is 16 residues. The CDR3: CASSLPPQGQGETQYF. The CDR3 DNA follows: TGTGCCAGCAGCTTACCACCTCAGGGGCAGGGAGAGACCCAGTACTTC.

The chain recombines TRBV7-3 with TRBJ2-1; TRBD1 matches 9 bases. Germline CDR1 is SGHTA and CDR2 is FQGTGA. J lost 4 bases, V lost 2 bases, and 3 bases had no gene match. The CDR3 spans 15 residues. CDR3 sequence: CASSLSGQGYNEQFF. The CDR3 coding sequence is TGTGCCAGCAGCTTATCGGGACAGGGTTACAATGAGCAGTTCTTC.

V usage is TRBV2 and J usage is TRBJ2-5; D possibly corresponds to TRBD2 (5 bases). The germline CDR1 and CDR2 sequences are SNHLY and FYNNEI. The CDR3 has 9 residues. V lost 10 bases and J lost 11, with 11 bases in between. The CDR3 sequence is CAKEGNQYF. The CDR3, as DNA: TGTGCCAAAGAGGGAAATCAGTACTTC.

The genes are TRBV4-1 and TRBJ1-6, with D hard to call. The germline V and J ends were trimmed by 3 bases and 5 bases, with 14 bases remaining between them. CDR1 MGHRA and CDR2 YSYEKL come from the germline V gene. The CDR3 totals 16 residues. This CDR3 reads CASSQSYPPHNSPLHF. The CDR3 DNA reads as TGCGCCAGCAGCCAGAGCTATCCCCCGCATAATTCACCCCTCCACTTT.